The next 8 T cell receptor beta chains were all read from a single sample in a study of technical replicates of blood from several donors. Repertoires were generated with immunoSEQ multiplex PCR, while TCRdb's copy carries only in-frame clones and drops some. The top ten clones hold 4.2% of a sample with 50,000 to 70,000 clones, just over 90% of them seen once. The specimen sequenced was PBMCs. Source of these receptors: a human donor in good health. Some clones in this sample may be carry-over from other donors' samples.

This clone has just one count. The V and J genes are TRBV29-1 and TRBJ2-7, with TRBD2 identical over 9 bases. The germline gives CDR1 SQVTM, CDR2 ANQGSEA. V dropped 3 bases and J dropped 7; count of bases not matched to a gene: 10. The CDR3 runs to 14 residues. The CDR3 bases are TGCAGCGTTGATTCAAGTAGCGGGAGAGGGGAGCAGTACTTC. Its protein is CSVDSSSGRGEQYF.

This chain joins TRBV7-2 and TRBJ2-7; TRBD2 matches 11 bases. This CDR3 contains 16 residues. CDR1 and CDR2 (germline): SGHTA, FQGNSA. The V and J ends lost 6 bases and 2 bases, in that order; junction bases with no gene match: 9. Written as DNA, the CDR3 is TGTGCCAGCAGGGGAGCGGCTAGCGGGAGGACCTACGAGCAGTACTTC. Translation: CASRGAASGRTYEQYF.

This clone has at least ten counts. The V and J genes are TRBV7-9 and TRBJ1-6; the match to TRBD1 covers 10 bases. The CDR3 loop spans 15 amino acids. The trim removed 5 bases at V and 11 bases at J, leaving 9 bases unmatched. Per the germline V gene, CDR1 is SEHNR and CDR2 is FQNEAQ (reference sequence). The CDR3 reads CASSADRGSYAPLHF. DNA of the CDR3: TGTGCCAGCAGCGCGGACAGGGGGTCTTATGCACCCCTCCACTTT.

CDR3 bases: TGTGCCAGCAGCTTCTCGGGACAGGGCAATCAGCCCCAGCATTTT. Translated: CASSFSGQGNQPQHF. The gene calls are TRBV7-9 and TRBJ1-5, with 8 bases identical to TRBD1. J lost 2 bases, V lost 3 bases, and 3 bases had no gene match. The CDR3 consists of 15 residues. Germline V gene data show CDR1 as SEHNR and CDR2 as FQNEAQ (reference sequence).

The chain joins TRBV11-2 to TRBJ1-2; no firm D call. In germline, CDR1 is SGHAT, CDR2 FQNNGV. V was pared by 5 bases and J by 6 bases, with 13 bases between. This CDR3 spans 13 amino acids. Here the CDR3 reads CASSNIGADGYTF. CDR3 nucleotides: TGTGCCAGCAGCAATATCGGAGCGGATGGCTACACCTTC.

This clone was seen just once. The gene calls are TRBV11-3 and TRBJ1-1; 9 bases are shared with TRBD1. Trimming cost V 5 bases and J 3 bases; bases outside gene matches: 4. This CDR3 contains 14 residues. CDR1 is SGHNT, CDR2 YENEEA, per germline. The CDR3 sequence is CASSKRTGDTEAFF. CDR3 bases: TGTGCCAGCAGCAAAAGGACAGGGGACACTGAAGCTTTCTTT.

This clone has a single count. This chain joins TRBV7-9 and TRBJ2-3, with 9 bases identical to TRBD2. The CDR3 extends over 15 amino acids. The V gene's germline CDR1 is SEHNR and CDR2 FQNEAQ (reference sequence). V dropped 4 bases and J dropped 5; count of bases not matched to a gene: 7. CDR3 sequence (DNA): TGTGCCAGCAGCTCTCTGCGGGGGGGCGGAGATACGCAGTATTTT. This encodes CASSSLRGGGDTQYF.

The chain links TRBV27 to TRBJ2-3, with 7 bases matching TRBD2. The CDR3 has 14 residues. Germline CDR1 MNHEY, CDR2 SMNVEV (reference sequence). Trimming at V came to 3 bases and at J to 5 bases, leaving 5 bases not matched to a gene. The CDR3 DNA reads as TGTGCCAGCAGTTTGGGCGGGAGAGGAGATACGCAGTATTTT. Amino acid sequence: CASSLGGRGDTQYF.